The TCR beta chain described here comes from a study of regulatory T cells in long-lasting Graves disease. Study-wide results and caveats: Preferential use of TRBV28, TRBJ1-2 and TRBJ2-5 was seen in persistent disease. Newly diagnosed Graves' patients had higher TCR diversity than persistent ones.

This clonotype was detected a few times. Its antigen remains unidentified. The time point: persistent/refractory GD, antithyroid drugs over 5 years with positive TRAb. The TCR library was made from RNA that had been extracted from PBMCs in TRIzol. With iRepertoire HTBI primers and Arm-PCR of CDR3 regions, TCR beta libraries were built. TCRdb passed the multiplex PCR reads through MiXCR, listing each CDR3 protein once. The sample records some 470,000 distinct CDR3 sequences, 20% to 25% being singletons. In germline, CDR1 is MNHEY, CDR2 SVGAGI. This CDR3 spans 15 amino acids. V lost 2 bases and J 7 bases, leaving 15 bases between the germline ends.

Sample: peripheral blood mononuclear cells (PBMCs), taken when the disease was refractory, from a patient treated with antithyroid drugs. The genes are TRBV6-5 and TRBJ1-5; D not resolved. The receptor was isolated from a female donor with Graves disease. For the CDR3, the DNA is TGTGCCAGCAGTTACGGGCCCGCGTATGGGCAGCCCCAGCATTTT. Translated, it gives CASSYGPAYGQPQHF.